These 30 T cell receptor beta chains came from one sample sequenced in a study of T cells in Graves' hyperthyroidism and ophthalmopathy. TCR beta CDR3 regions were amplified from RNA transcripts. The HTBI set primed first-round TCR CDR3 RT-PCR. A single record per CDR3 protein comes from TCRdb applying MiXCR to the multiplex PCR reads. The data show more than 450,000 distinct CDR3 sequences, with about 20% seen just once and less than 55% held by the top ten. The specimen was blood. Receptors originate from a man aged 40-49 years with Graves' ophthalmopathy.

This clonotype showed up many times. The chain recombines TRBV12-3 or TRBV12-4 with TRBJ1-5; 9 positions agree with TRBD1. CDR3 size: 16 residues. V shed 3 bases, J shed 3 bases, and the junction held 6 bases outside the gene matches. CDR3 coding DNA: TGTGCCAGCAGTTTTGGGACAGGGCTTCCCAATCAGCCCCAGCATTTT. Translation: CASSFGTGLPNQPQHF.

This clonotype has ten or more counts. The chain recombines TRBV11-2 with TRBJ2-7; D might be TRBD2 (6 bases). Germline V gene lookup returns CDR1 SGHAT and CDR2 FQNNGV. The ends were cut back, 5 bases at V and 1 base at J, with 12 bases in the middle. This CDR3 region has 14 residues. The CDR3 coding sequence is TGTGCCAGCAGCCCAGCGCGGGGATCCTACGAGCAGTACTTC. Protein: CASSPARGSYEQYF.

The chain is built from TRBV27 and TRBJ2-5; D may be TRBD1 or TRBD2 (5 bases each). The germline gives CDR1 MNHEY, CDR2 SMNVEV (reference sequence). Trimming stripped 5 bases from V and 7 bases from J, with 20 bases between. The CDR3 spans 15 residues. The CDR3 DNA follows: TGTGCCAGCAGTATAACCGGGACCTCCTATGGGACCCAGTACTTC. This translates into CASSITGTSYGTQYF.

This clonotype was counted many times. The DNA of the CDR3 is TGTGCCATCAGTCCCGGGACAGGCCTCTACGAGCAGTACTTC. Protein sequence: CAISPGTGLYEQYF. The chain employs TRBV10-3 and TRBJ2-7; 8 bases fit TRBD1. In germline, CDR1 is ENHRY, CDR2 SYGVKD. The CDR3 runs 14 residues. V lost 5 bases, J lost 3 bases, and 6 bases stayed unmatched.

The V and J genes are TRBV19 and TRBJ1-2, with D tentatively TRBD1 (5 bases). Germline-derived CDR1 and CDR2 are LNHDA and SQIVND (reference sequence). The CDR3 runs to 17 residues. Deletions cut 9 bases from V and 8 bases from J, with 31 bases between. The CDR3 nucleotides read TGTGCCAGCAAAGTCGGGTGGGGCAGCGCGAAAACGCCAGGCTACACCTTC. Residues: CASKVGWGSAKTPGYTF.

This clonotype has a count of ten or more. The chain has TRBV27 and TRBJ2-7; TRBD2 aligns across 8 bases. Germline CDR1 is MNHEY and CDR2 is SMNVEV (reference sequence). The ends lost 3 bases at V and 3 bases at J; junction bases unmatched: 4. The CDR3 runs 14 residues. This CDR3 is CASSFASGLYEQYF. Here the CDR3 DNA reads TGTGCCAGCAGTTTTGCTAGCGGGCTCTACGAGCAGTACTTC.

The V and J genes are TRBV5-5 and TRBJ2-7; no clear D. This CDR3 spans 14 amino acids. V lost 4 bases, J lost 6 bases, and 17 bases lay in between. The V gene's germline CDR1 is SGHKS and CDR2 YYEKEE (reference sequence). CDR3 DNA sequence: TGTGCCAGCAGCATCCCGGGCCCTAGAAGCGAGCAGTACTTC. Its protein is CASSIPGPRSEQYF.

The chain combines TRBV29-1 with TRBJ2-3; D uncertain. The V end lost 7 bases, the J end lost 4 bases, and 15 bases lay between the germline ends. The CDR3 runs to 13 residues. Germline V CDR1 and CDR2: SQVTM, ANQGSEA. CDR3 bases: TGCAGCGCGGACGCGAGGACGGCAGATACGCAGTATTTT. Encoded protein: CSADARTADTQYF.

The chain joins TRBV6-1 to TRBJ2-3; D is ambiguous. Trimming left V 8 bases short and J 0 bases short, with 9 bases between. Germline values: CDR1 MNHNS, CDR2 SASEGT. There are 13 residues in the CDR3. The DNA for the CDR3 is TGTGCCAGCCAGAAGGGCAGCACAGATACGCAGTATTTT. Translation: CASQKGSTDTQYF.

The chain links TRBV28 to TRBJ2-1; TRBD2 matches at 9 bases. Unmatched junction bases numbered 10, after V lost 6 bases and J lost 1 base. The CDR3 covers 17 residues. CDR1 is MDHEN, CDR2 SYDVKM, per germline. CDR3 sequence reads: CASSPSSAGGSYNEQFF. CDR3 DNA sequence: TGTGCCAGCAGCCCTTCGTCTGCGGGAGGGTCCTACAATGAGCAGTTCTTC.

In this sample, this clonotype turned up many times. One junction end disagrees with the germline gene, perhaps due to a read error. The rearrangement uses TRBV5-1 and TRBJ1-5; 9 bases map to TRBD1. Germline CDR1 reads SGHRS; CDR2 reads YFSETQ. This CDR3 is 15 amino acids long. DNA of the CDR3: TGTGCCAGCAGTTCGACAGGGGGAAGCAATCAGCCCCAGCATTTT. As protein: CASSSTGGSNQPQHF.

The chain links TRBV27 to TRBJ1-1; 8 bases are a match to TRBD1. The CDR3 is 15 residues long. Germline values: CDR1 MNHEY, CDR2 SMNVEV (reference sequence). The V gene end was trimmed by 3 bases and the J gene end by 1 base; junction bases not matched to a gene: 4. The CDR3 spells CASSLSGGWNTEAFF. CDR3 nucleotide sequence: TGTGCCAGCAGTTTGTCAGGGGGCTGGAACACTGAAGCTTTCTTT.

There are many counts of this clonotype. This chain connects TRBV28 to TRBJ2-1; possible D gene TRBD2, 5 bases. Germline values: CDR1 MDHEN, CDR2 SYDVKM. Trimming removed 3 bases from V and 2 bases from J, with 14 bases in between. The CDR3 has 16 amino acids. The CDR3 protein is CASSLTKMAAYNEQFF. The CDR3 coding sequence is TGTGCCAGCAGTTTGACTAAGATGGCAGCCTACAATGAGCAGTTCTTC. The full variable domain, completed using reference TRBV28 and TRBJ2-1, is DVKVTQSSRYLVKRTGEKVFLECVQDMDHENMFWYRQDPGLGLRLIYFSYDVKMKEKGDIPEGYSVSREKKERFSLILESASTNQTSMYLCASSLTKMAAYNEQFFGPGTRLTVL.

This clonotype was detected a few times. The chain links TRBV7-9 to TRBJ2-5; 7 bases are shared with TRBD1. The CDR3 length is 15 residues. Trimming at V came to 5 bases and at J to 7 bases, leaving 13 bases not matched to a gene. From germline, CDR1 is SEHNR and CDR2 FQNEAQ (reference sequence). The CDR3 coding sequence is TGTGCCAGCAGCCTGACAGGGCCCGACCGTCGGACCCAGTACTTC. This translates into CASSLTGPDRRTQYF.

The chain uses TRBV7-6 and TRBJ2-1, with 10 bases identical to TRBD2. The germline CDR1 and CDR2 sequences are SGHVS and FNYEAQ. The CDR3 is made up of 16 amino acids. Losses at the gene ends were 5 bases for V and 0 bases for J; bases not matched to a gene: 4. The CDR3 sequence is CASSRTSGISYNEQFF. The CDR3 DNA follows: TGTGCCAGCAGCAGAACTAGCGGGATCTCCTACAATGAGCAGTTCTTC.

The V and J genes are TRBV12-3 or TRBV12-4 and TRBJ2-1; D remains ambiguous. The CDR3 has 10 residues. V lost 8 bases, J lost 5 bases, and 4 bases lay in between. The CDR3 bases are TGTGCCAGCGTGAACAATGAGCAGTTCTTC. Translation: CASVNNEQFF.

The rearrangement links TRBV29-1 to TRBJ1-1, with a possible D match to TRBD1 (6 bases). V lost 6 bases and J 0 bases, leaving 11 bases between the germline ends. The CDR3 loop spans 13 amino acids. CDR1 is SQVTM, CDR2 ANQGSEA, per germline. CDR3 sequence (DNA): TGCAGCGTCGGAGACAGGATGAACACTGAAGCTTTCTTT. It specifies CSVGDRMNTEAFF.

This clonotype was seen ten or more times. V is TRBV7-9 and J is TRBJ1-1, with D hard to call. The V end lost 2 bases, the J end lost 7 bases, and 5 bases lay between the germline ends. Germline V gene sequence: CDR1 SEHNR, CDR2 FQNEAQ (reference sequence). The CDR3 contains 11 residues. The CDR3 DNA follows: TGTGCCAGCAGCTTAAATCTTGAAGCTTTCTTT. Translated, it gives CASSLNLEAFF.

About this clonotype: A single base separates this from a much larger clone, so it may be a read error. This rearrangement joins TRBV20-1 to TRBJ2-1; 8 nucleotides align to TRBD1. Looked up from germline, CDR1 is DFQATT and CDR2 is SNEGSKA (reference sequence). The CDR3 covers 17 residues. CDR3 amino acids: CSAARARTGSSYDEQFF. The CDR3 nucleotides read TGCAGTGCTGCACGTGCACGGACAGGGAGCTCCTACGATGAGCAGTTCTTC.

This clonotype was seen repeatedly, ten times or more. The chain couples TRBV7-2 to TRBJ2-3; D gene uncertain. Trimming left V 2 bases short and J 4 bases short, with 10 bases between. The CDR3 length is 14 residues. Germline loops: CDR1 SGHTA, CDR2 FQGNSA. CDR3 DNA: TGTGCCAGCAGCTTAATCGTTACAGCAGATACGCAGTATTTT. Residues: CASSLIVTADTQYF.

The chain links TRBV20-1 to TRBJ1-6; TRBD1 is a possible D gene (5 bases). Trimming left V 0 bases short and J 6 bases short, with 6 bases between. The CDR3 is 13 amino acids. The germline gives CDR1 DFQATT, CDR2 SNEGSKA (reference sequence). CDR3 residues: CSARDQGNSPLHF. The DNA for the CDR3 is TGCAGTGCTAGAGACCAGGGTAATTCACCCCTCCACTTT.

The rearrangement uses TRBV9 and TRBJ2-1, with TRBD1 matching over 7 bases. The CDR3 has 14 amino acids. Germline V gene sequence: CDR1 SGDLS, CDR2 YYNGEE. V dropped 4 bases and J dropped 6; count of bases not matched to a gene: 7. CDR3 sequence: CASSPGGEINEQFF. CDR3 bases: TGTGCCAGCAGCCCAGGGGGAGAGATCAATGAGCAGTTCTTC.

The J gene is TRBJ1-5, the V gene TRBV4-1; D may be TRBD1 (5 bases). The germline V gene encodes CDR1 MGHRA and CDR2 YSYEKL. V was trimmed by 0 bases and J by 2 bases, leaving 11 bases between them. This CDR3 is 16 amino acids long. The DNA for the CDR3 is TGCGCCAGCAGCCAAGACTTAGTAGGGGGCAATCAGCCCCAGCATTTT. This encodes CASSQDLVGGNQPQHF.

There are many counts of this clonotype. V and J are TRBV7-8 and TRBJ2-3; TRBD2 agrees at 11 bases. V was clipped by 1 base and J by 2 bases; unmatched bases: 2. The CDR3 has 16 amino acids. CDR1 SGHVS and CDR2 FQNEAQ come from the germline V gene. CDR3 nucleotides: TGTGCCAGCAGCTTAGGACTAGCGGGGACCACAGATACGCAGTATTTT. Amino acid sequence: CASSLGLAGTTDTQYF.

The J gene is TRBJ1-5, the V gene TRBV27; no reliable D call. Germline loops: CDR1 MNHEY, CDR2 SMNVEV (reference sequence). V lost 3 bases to trimming and J lost 4 bases, with 10 bases between them. The CDR3 is 14 residues long. CDR3 residues: CASSFSPENQPQHF. The CDR3 DNA is TGTGCCAGCAGTTTCTCCCCGGAGAATCAGCCCCAGCATTTT.

This clonotype was found many times. The CDR3 DNA reads TGTGCCAGCAGCTTGGCGCCAGCAGGGTCTCCTAGCTCCTACAATGAGCAGTTCTTC. Its translation: CASSLAPAGSPSSYNEQFF. J is TRBJ2-1 and V is TRBV7-4, with a possible D match to TRBD1 (5 bases). Trimming cost V 3 bases and J 0 bases, with 21 bases left between them. The CDR3 is 19 amino acids. From germline, CDR1 is SGHVT and CDR2 SQSDAQ.

This clonotype was seen only once. This CDR3 reads CASSYFGTSREQYF. CDR3 DNA: TGTGCCAGCAGCTACTTCGGGACCTCAAGGGAGCAGTACTTC. V and J are TRBV7-9 and TRBJ2-7, with D perhaps matching TRBD1 or TRBD2 (5 bases each). CDR1 and CDR2 (germline): SEHNR, FQNEAQ (reference sequence). This CDR3 comprises 14 residues. V lost 4 bases, J lost 7 bases, and 17 bases lay in between.

This clonotype was observed a few times. This chain links TRBV6-1 with TRBJ2-3; TRBD2 might be the D (5 bases). Deletions cut 7 bases from V and 0 bases from J, with 17 bases between. The CDR3 is made up of 16 amino acids. CDR1 and CDR2 from the germline V gene are MNHNS and SASEGT. The CDR3 loop is CASNFGLPLSTDTQYF. DNA for the CDR3: TGTGCCAGCAATTTTGGACTGCCTTTGAGCACAGATACGCAGTATTTT.

In DNA, the CDR3 is TGTGCCAGCAGTGGAGAGACGGGAACCGGGGAGCTGTTTTTT. Translated: CASSGETGTGELFF. The chain joins TRBV25-1 to TRBJ2-2, with D possibly matching TRBD2 (5 bases). The CDR3 loop spans 14 amino acids. The V end lost 4 bases, the J end lost 5 bases, and 11 bases lay between the germline ends. Germline V lookup: CDR1 MGHDK, CDR2 SYGVNS. The full variable domain, in which reference TRBV25-1 and TRBJ2-2 provide the parts outside the CDR3, is EADIYQTPRYLVIGTGKKITLECSQTMGHDKMYWYQQDPGMELHLIHYSYGVNSTEKGDLSSESTVSRIRTEHFPLTLESARPSHTSQYLCASSGETGTGELFFGEGSRLTVL.

This clonotype was seen more than once but under ten times. This rearrangement joins TRBV6-5 to TRBJ1-6, with D tentatively TRBD1 (5 bases). Between the trimmed V and J ends, which lost 2 bases and 7 bases, there was a span of 18 bases. This CDR3 has 17 residues. Germline V lookup: CDR1 MNHEY, CDR2 SVGAGI. For the CDR3, the DNA is TGTGCCAGCAGTTACGACAAGGGGAGTAAGTGGAATTCACCCCTCCACTTT. Encoded protein: CASSYDKGSKWNSPLHF.